The sequence of this TCR beta chain was determined in a study of T cells in Graves' hyperthyroidism and ophthalmopathy. Trimming removed 0 bases from V and 0 bases from J, with 6 bases in between. Germline CDR1 reads MGHRA; CDR2 reads YSYEKL. The CDR3 loop spans 15 amino acids. Authors of the study amplified TCR beta CDR3 regions from RNA transcripts. First-round RT-PCR of the TCR CDR3 relied on the HTBI primer set. MiXCR was run by TCRdb on the multiplex PCR reads, yielding one entry per CDR3 protein. The table includes 400,000 or so distinct CDR3 sequences, 13% to 15% detected once. This sequence was found in a woman aged 55-70 years with Graves' ophthalmopathy. The sequenced material came from blood. J is TRBJ1-5 and V is TRBV4-1; no definite D call. The CDR3 coding sequence is TGCGCCAGCAGCCAAGAAAGGGCTAGCAATCAGCCCCAGCATTTT. Its protein product is CASSQERASNQPQHF.